This TCR beta chain emerged from a study of neurological immune-mediated disorders (dated by TCRdb to between 2018 and 2021). General notes on the study: Of the approximately 34 multiple sclerosis patients, some 31 had relapsing-remitting MS and 3 had secondary progressive MS. The cohort included 68 subjects: roughly 15 with HAM/TSP, some 35 with multiple sclerosis, and some 20 healthy controls. Using UMI-based sequencing, the study compared peripheral blood TCR-beta repertoires from patients with HTLV-I-associated myelopathy (HAM/TSP), patients with multiple sclerosis, and healthy controls. Longitudinal samples, technical triplicates and paired sorted CD4+ and CD8+ T-cell subsets, alongside PBMC samples, were included among the approximately 110 TCR-beta libraries.

In this sample, this clonotype turned up many times. It lacks a known antigen. Base qualities were left out, and no much larger clone turns up one base away. Unsorted PBMC libraries were generated from 2 million PBMCs stored in RNAlater at -80 °C until RNA extraction. The multiple sclerosis patients were enrolled in a US clinical protocol that used magnetic resonance imaging to evaluate disease progression. Peripheral blood was subjected to Ficoll-Hypaque density gradient centrifugation to isolate PBMCs, which were then cryopreserved in liquid nitrogen. Relative to germline, V is 2 bases shorter and J is 2 bases shorter, with 11 bases between their ends. CDR1 and CDR2, looked up from the germline V gene, are SGHRS and YFSETQ. The CDR3 runs 14 amino acids, cysteine and phenylalanine included. Only the CDR3 DNA stays, 42 bases, in frame from base 1. cDNA was synthesized by template-switch 5'RACE using a primer carrying a 10-nucleotide random unique molecular identifier by which each TCR transcript was tagged. Each sequencing run produced over 180 million TCR-beta sequences covering 15-18 subjects. Total RNA was extracted with the RNeasy kit. TCR-beta VDJ regions were amplified with primers for the TCR constant region and the 5'RACE anchor, using the KAPA Real-time Library Amplification kit. A first PCR added sample indexes and Illumina adaptors, after which a second PCR increased the library yield. After purification with Ampure beads, the TCR product of roughly 650 bp was size-selected on a 2% E-gel SizeSelection system. Library quality was checked on a Bioanalyzer, concentration was measured with Qubit, and libraries were quantified with the Kapa Library Quantification kit before pooling. Libraries were sequenced paired-end 2 x 150 bp on an Illumina HiSeq 2500. To increase sequence diversity, about 25-30% phiX was spiked into each library pool. The study's processing was this. The quality-filtered reads were processed with the UMI-based MiGEC pipeline, whose error correction step removed more than 75% of the raw TCR sequences. VDJ genes were aligned to IMGT germline references, and each clonotype was defined by a unique CDR3 amino acid sequence together with V-J genes. Clonal expansion, Shannon diversity and CDR3 relatedness (CalcPairwiseDistances, ClusterSamples) were evaluated with VDJtools, and phylogenetic trees were built with CLCbio workbench. Using coefficient-of-variation modelling across technical triplicates, the study counted a clone as expanded if it had at least 8 unique UMIs. TCRdb trimmed the raw reads at Q25, called clones with MiXCR and kept productive beta chains. Each entry merges the rows of one CDR3 protein and shows their most common DNA and genes. The V and J calls were determined by TCRdb, not by the authors. This sample has tens of thousands of distinct CDR3 sequences in its table, and about 5.2% of those were observed once. Of the sample, 5.6% is held by the ten largest clones.

Findings and caveats that apply to the study as a whole: Repertoires from 18 of 34 MS patients were grouped by phylogenetic analysis into a cluster of related CDR3 sequences, suggesting a possible repertoire-level signature. TCR clonal expansion was highest in HAM/TSP patients and lowest in MS patients, with MS patients falling below even healthy controls. The MS cluster was not associated with any clinical or MRI features, and the authors stated that larger cohorts are needed. No identical CDR3 amino acid sequences were found to be shared among expanded clones across subjects, suggesting that TCR-beta repertoires were private in all groups.

This clonotype was obtained from a human donor with multiple sclerosis. The donor label of this sample is uncertain. Sequenced: PBMCs. This receptor chain uses TRBV5-1 and TRBJ2-7; the D segment cannot be called with confidence. The CDR3 sequence is CASSLPGLTYEQYF. At the DNA level, the sequence is TGCGCCAGCAGCTTACCGGGCCTTACCTACGAGCAGTACTTC.